This TCR beta chain was observed in a study of T-cell memory formation after mild COVID-19. A single record per CDR3 protein comes from TCRdb applying MiXCR to the 5' RACE reads. The sample lists approximately 490,000 distinct CDR3 sequences, 20% occurring once. Germline CDR1 SGHTA, CDR2 FQGTGA. Trimming took off 4 bases at V and 0 bases at J, with 14 bases between the two ends. This CDR3 spans 16 amino acids. This clonotype was observed a handful of times. The sequencing input was PBMCs or a T cell subset sorted from them (not recorded which). The rearrangement links TRBV7-3 to TRBJ2-3; D might be TRBD1 or TRBD2, each matching 6 bases. The clonotype comes from an adult woman who had mild COVID-19 (a few samples of this study predate the infection). Cell type and time point are not known. CDR3 nucleotide sequence: TGTGCCAGCAGCTGGGGGGCGGGAACTAGCACAGATACGCAGTATTTT. Encoded protein: CASSWGAGTSTDTQYF.